This T cell receptor (beta chain) appears in the sequencing data of a study of T cells in Graves' hyperthyroidism and ophthalmopathy. Study details: The initial diagnosis was the point when peripheral blood was collected, ahead of any treatment. Overall study findings and caveats: In the blood, most expanded thyroid clonotypes above 0.001 appeared as well.

The germline V gene has CDR1 MNHNS and CDR2 SASEGT. The CDR3 is 18 amino acids. V lost 0 bases and J lost 2, with 19 bases in between. The patients, who ranged from 18 to 65 in age, presented with newly diagnosed hyperthyroidism lasting under 2 months. For the diagnoses, clinical symptoms, serum thyroxine and TRAb, thyroid ultrasound and orbital computed tomography were used. This clonotype came up many times. Its specificity is unknown. It was RNA transcripts that yielded the amplified TCR beta CDR3 regions. During a first-round RT-PCR of the TCR CDR3, the HTBI primer set was used. In TCRdb, the multiplex PCR reads were re-called with MiXCR into one record per CDR3 protein. This sample has 300,000 to 450,000 distinct CDR3 sequences; roughly 13% occur once, and the top ten carry 9.2%.

This receptor was obtained from a woman between 18 and 29 years old with Graves' hyperthyroidism. This chain uses TRBV6-1 with TRBJ1-1; no firm D call. Sequencing used blood. DNA of the CDR3: TGTGCCAGCAGTGAAGCAGGAGAGCAGACGAGCTTAAACACTGAAGCTTTCTTT. Amino acid sequence: CASSEAGEQTSLNTEAFF.